What follows are 10 T cell receptor beta chains derived from one specimen sequenced in a study of blood T cell repertoires in COVID-19. Clones were sequenced by immunoSEQ multiplex PCR, and TCRdb holds only the in-frame ones, with some missing. The table has approximately 470,000 clones, roughly 87% seen once; the top ten hold 0.7%. Material: PBMCs or T cells enriched from blood (not recorded which). These receptors were taken from a woman aged 18-35 years who had recovered from COVID-19.

The J gene is TRBJ1-1, the V gene TRBV11-3, with a possible D match to TRBD1 (5 bases). This CDR3 is 14 amino acids long. The germline CDR1 and CDR2 sequences are SGHNT and YENEEA. Trimming left V 5 bases short and J 1 base short, with 11 bases between. This CDR3 reads CASSPGLGNTEAFF. The CDR3 DNA sequence: TGTGCCAGCAGCCCAGGGTTAGGGAACACTGAAGCTTTCTTT.

The genes are TRBV27 and TRBJ2-7; D is perhaps TRBD1 (6 bases). This CDR3 spans 13 amino acids. The ends were cut back, 2 bases at V and 1 base at J, with 6 bases in the middle. Germline CDR1 and CDR2: MNHEY and SMNVEV (reference sequence). The CDR3 protein is CASSLTGSYEQYF. In nucleotides, the CDR3 is TGTGCCAGCAGTTTAACAGGGTCCTACGAGCAGTACTTC.

The gene calls are TRBV25-1 and TRBJ2-3, with 7 bases lining up with TRBD1. Germline loops: CDR1 MGHDK, CDR2 SYGVNS. Unmatched junction bases numbered 5, after V lost 3 bases and J lost 2 bases. The CDR3 length is 15 residues. The CDR3, as DNA: TGTGCCAGCAGTGAGCCAGGGGGATACACAGATACGCAGTATTTT. Amino acid sequence: CASSEPGGYTDTQYF.

The V call is TRBV11-2, the J call TRBJ2-7; 10 nucleotides match TRBD2. V lost 5 bases and J lost 2; bases outside the gene matches: 6. CDR1 is SGHAT and CDR2 is FQNNGV in the germline V gene. This CDR3 is built from 15 residues. The CDR3 loop is CASSRTSGAPYEQYF. DNA for the CDR3: TGTGCCAGCAGCCGCACTAGCGGGGCTCCCTACGAGCAGTACTTC.

V and J are TRBV6-5 and TRBJ1-6, with 7 nucleotides matching TRBD1. The germline V gene has CDR1 MNHEY and CDR2 SVGAGI. The CDR3 has 16 amino acids. The V and J ends lost 2 bases and 12 bases, in that order; junction bases with no gene match: 13. Written as DNA, the CDR3 is TGTGCCAGCAGTTACCGACCCGTAGGGGGCCACGTACCCCTCCACTTT. Encoded protein: CASSYRPVGGHVPLHF.

The chain carries TRBV4-1 and TRBJ2-7; TRBD2 matches 9 bases. Per the germline V gene, CDR1 is MGHRA and CDR2 is YSYEKL. Unmatched junction bases numbered 6, after V lost 1 base and J lost 5 bases. The CDR3 is 15 amino acids. DNA for the CDR3: TGCGCCAGCAGCCAAGGGCGGGGGGGCTACAACGAGCAGTACTTC. Translating it yields CASSQGRGGYNEQYF.

In the case of this clone: At the DNA level, this CDR3 is encoded by other sequences in the same sample as well. The V gene is TRBV5-1, the J gene TRBJ2-1; 10 nucleotides align to TRBD2. V lost 3 bases to trimming and J lost 0 bases; unmatched junction nucleotides: 3. The CDR3 runs 16 residues. Germline CDR1 is SGHRS and CDR2 is YFSETQ. The CDR3 is CASSSLAGGSYNEQFF. Written as DNA, the CDR3 is TGCGCCAGCAGCTCCTTAGCGGGGGGCTCCTACAATGAGCAGTTCTTC.

The J gene is TRBJ1-2, the V gene TRBV7-9, with 10 bases lining up with TRBD1. CDR1 and CDR2 from the germline V gene are SEHNR and FQNEAQ (reference sequence). The length of the CDR3 is 15 residues. With V trimmed by 3 bases and J by 4 bases, 5 bases remained unmatched. The CDR3 loop is CASSFGTGVSYGYTF. The CDR3 nucleotides read TGTGCCAGCAGCTTTGGGACAGGGGTAAGCTATGGCTACACCTTC.

This chain connects TRBV5-6 to TRBJ2-2; the match to TRBD2 covers 9 bases. V dropped 1 base and J dropped 5; count of bases not matched to a gene: 12. The CDR3 runs 18 residues. Germline V gene data show CDR1 as SGHDT and CDR2 as YYEEEE. CDR3 sequence: CASSLIGGGAFGTGELFF. Here the CDR3 DNA reads TGTGCCAGCAGCTTGATCGGCGGGGGGGCCTTTGGGACCGGGGAGCTGTTTTTT.

The chain's CDR3 is CGGGGRTEAFF. The CDR3 DNA sequence: TGTGGGGGCGGGGGAAGGACTGAAGCTTTCTTT. The chain recombines TRBV30 with TRBJ1-1, with D possibly matching TRBD1 (5 bases). The CDR3 runs to 11 residues. Germline CDR1 is GTSNPN and CDR2 is SVGIG (reference sequence).